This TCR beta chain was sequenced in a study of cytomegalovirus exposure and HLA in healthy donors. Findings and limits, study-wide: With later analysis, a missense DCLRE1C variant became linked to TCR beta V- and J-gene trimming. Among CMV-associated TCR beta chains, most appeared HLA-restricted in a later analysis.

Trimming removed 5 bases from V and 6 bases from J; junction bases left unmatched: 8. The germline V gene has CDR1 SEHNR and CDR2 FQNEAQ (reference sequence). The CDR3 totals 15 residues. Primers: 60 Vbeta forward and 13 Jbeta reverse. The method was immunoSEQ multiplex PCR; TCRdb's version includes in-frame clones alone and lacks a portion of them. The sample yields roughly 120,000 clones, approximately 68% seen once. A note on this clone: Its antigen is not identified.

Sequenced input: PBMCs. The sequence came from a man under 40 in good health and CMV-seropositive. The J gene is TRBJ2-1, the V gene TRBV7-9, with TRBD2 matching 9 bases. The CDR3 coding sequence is TGTGCCAGCAGCCCGGGACTAGCCCTCCCCAATGAGCAGTTCTTC. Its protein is CASSPGLALPNEQFF.